Listed below are T cell receptor beta chains from one sample, sequenced in a study of glioma-infiltrating T cells after dendritic cell vaccination. Repertoires were generated with immunoSEQ multiplex PCR, while TCRdb's copy carries only in-frame clones and drops some. The table lists tens of thousands of clones, around 85% of them singletons. This sample comprised blood, obtained after dendritic cell vaccination. These receptors all stem from a human donor with glioblastoma. Each CDR3 is given with its conserved first and last residue. D genes are given only for firm matches. Some rows have no size entry. The others give once, few or many, or a class for an expanded clone.

>NA|TRBV5-1|NA|TRBJ1-2
TGCGCCAGCAGCTTCGCGTCCTGGGAGGGGAGCAACTATGGCTACACCTTC
CASSFASWEGSNYGYTF
>NA|TRBV30|NA|TRBJ1-5
TGTGCCTGGAGTGTAGAGCACAGGGCGAATCAGCCCCAGCATTTT
CAWSVEHRANQPQHF
>TRBD2|TRBV27|NA|TRBJ2-5
TGTGCCAGCACGGGACTAGCGGGGGGGGAAGCGGAGACCCAGTACTTC
CASTGLAGGEAETQYF
>TRBD2|TRBV2|once|TRBJ2-3
TGTGCCAGGGGGGGGAAGTCTCCCACAGATACGCAGTATTTT
CARGGKSPTDTQYF
>NA|TRBV6-1|NA|TRBJ2-7
TGTGCCAGCACACACAGGGAAGGAACCTACGAGCAGTACTTC
CASTHREGTYEQYF
>NA|TRBV19|NA|TRBJ2-6
TGTGCCAGTAGTATAAAGGCAGGCCTCTCTGGGGCCAACGTCCTGACTTTC
CASSIKAGLSGANVLTF
>NA|TRBV5-1|NA|TRBJ2-3
TGCGCCAGCAGCTTGTCCCAGACACTCGATACGCAGTATTTT
CASSLSQTLDTQYF
>NA|TRBV7-9|NA|TRBJ2-7
TGTGCCAGCAGCCGACAGACAGATTGGTACGAGCAGTACTTC
CASSRQTDWYEQYF
>TRBD1|TRBV13|NA|TRBJ1-3
TGTGCCAGCAGCTTGGCCGCAGGGGGAAGTGGAAACACCATATATTTT
CASSLAAGGSGNTIYF
>NA|TRBV7-9|NA|TRBJ2-3
TGTGCCAGCACCTCAGGCCCAGATACGCAGTATTTT
CASTSGPDTQYF
>NA|TRBV30|few|TRBJ1-1
TGTGCCTGGAGTGTATCCGGCAGCGTCCCTGAAGCTTTCTTT
CAWSVSGSVPEAFF
>NA|TRBV10-3|few|TRBJ1-6
TGTGCCATCAGTGAGGTGGCGGACAGTGCGTCACCCCTCCACTTT
CAISEVADSASPLHF
>TRBD1|TRBV30|NA|TRBJ2-2
TGTGCCTGGAGTGCCCCGGACAGGGGGCTTACCGGGGAGCTGTTTTTT
CAWSAPDRGLTGELFF
>TRBD1|TRBV11-3|NA|TRBJ2-7
TGTGCCAGCAGCTTAGTGAGACAGGGGGCAGGGGAGCAGTACTTC
CASSLVRQGAGEQYF
>TRBD1|TRBV9|NA|TRBJ1-1
TGTGCCAGCAGCGTGATGACAGGGGGCGCAGGGTTTTCTGAAGCTTTCTTT
CASSVMTGGAGFSEAFF
>TRBD1|TRBV6-1|NA|TRBJ1-5
TGTGCCAGCAGTGAGGGGACAGGAGGTAATCAGCCCCAGCATTTT
CASSEGTGGNQPQHF
>NA|TRBV10-3|NA|TRBJ1-4
TGTGCCATCGGCAGGGGTGGGGAAAAACTGTTTTTT
CAIGRGGEKLFF
>NA|TRBV19|NA|TRBJ2-7
TGTGCCAGTAGTATTAGGGCGGCAGGGACCTACGAGCAGTACTTC
CASSIRAAGTYEQYF
>NA|TRBV11-2|NA|TRBJ2-1
TGTGCCAGCAGCTTACTAATACAGGGTGATGAGCAGTTCTTC
CASSLLIQGDEQFF
>TRBD2|TRBV9|NA|TRBJ2-1
TGTGCCAGCAGCGTAGTGAGCGGGGGAAACAGGGAGCAGTTCTTC
CASSVVSGGNREQFF
>TRBD1|TRBV7-2|NA|TRBJ1-1
TGTGCCAGCAGCTGGACAGGGTCCTCGAACACTGAAGCTTTCTTT
CASSWTGSSNTEAFF
>TRBD2|TRBV6-1|once|TRBJ2-7
TGTGCCAGCAGTGAATTGGGACTAGCGGCCCCCTACGAGCAGTACTTC
CASSELGLAAPYEQYF
>TRBD1|TRBV10-1|NA|TRBJ2-2
TGCGCCAGCAGCCCTACGACAGGGACCGGGGAGCTGTTTTTT
CASSPTTGTGELFF
>TRBD1|TRBV6-6|NA|TRBJ1-5
TGTGCCAGCAGCCCCGCTCCCGGGACAGGGGCTCAGCCCCAGCATTTT
CASSPAPGTGAQPQHF
>NA|TRBV6-1|NA|TRBJ1-1
TGTGCCAGCAGTGACCTGGGACACCAGAACACTGAAGCTTTCTTT
CASSDLGHQNTEAFF
>NA|TRBV5-4|NA|TRBJ2-2
TGTGCCAGCAGCTTGTCCCGGGACACCGGGGAGCTGTTTTTT
CASSLSRDTGELFF
>NA|TRBV7-2|NA|TRBJ1-4
TGTGCCAGCAGCTTAGTCATAGGGAGTGATGAAAAACTGTTTTTT
CASSLVIGSDEKLFF
>NA|TRBV5-4|NA|TRBJ1-1
TGTGCCAGCAGCTTGGGTGCGTTCGCCCTTAACACTGAAGCTTTCTTT
CASSLGAFALNTEAFF
>TRBD1|TRBV28|NA|TRBJ2-7
TGTGCCAGCAGAGGGGGCGCGTCCTCCGACGAGCAGTACTTC
CASRGGASSDEQYF
>TRBD1|TRBV27|NA|TRBJ1-2
TGTGCCAGCAGTTTACACAGGGGCGGCTATGGCTACACCTTC
CASSLHRGGYGYTF
>TRBD1|TRBV27|NA|TRBJ1-4
TGTGCCAGCAGCGACAGGGTCCTAGAAAAACTGTTTTTT
CASSDRVLEKLFF
>NA|TRBV11-2|NA|TRBJ2-7
TGTGCCAGCGGAGATTACGAGCAGTACTTC
CASGDYEQYF
>TRBD2|TRBV9|NA|TRBJ2-7
TGTGCCAGCAGCAAAGCGGGGGGCCTAGGAGACGAGCAGTACTTC
CASSKAGGLGDEQYF
>TRBD1|TRBV6-1|NA|TRBJ2-5
TGTGCCAGCGCATACGGACAGGGGGCGCTTGAGACCCAGTACTTC
CASAYGQGALETQYF
>NA|TRBV7-9|few|TRBJ2-7
TGTGCCAGCAGACATGGACAGTTGATTATCCGCTTCTACGAGCAGTACTTC
CASRHGQLIIRFYEQYF
>NA|TRBV7-9|NA|TRBJ1-1
TGTGCCAGCAGCCGCGGGGGTCTTACGTCTGGTACTGAAGCTTTCTTT
CASSRGGLTSGTEAFF
>NA|TRBV28|NA|TRBJ2-7
TGTGCCAGCAGTTTCCCCCGGGAGAGGCACTACGAGCAGTACTTC
CASSFPRERHYEQYF
>NA|TRBV19|once|TRBJ2-1
TGTGCCAGTAGTATCTGGGCGGGGGCTCCTTCAAATGAGCAGTTCTTC
CASSIWAGAPSNEQFF
>TRBD1|TRBV6-5|NA|TRBJ1-5
TGTGCCAGCAGGCGGACAGGGCGCAATCAGCCCCAGCATTTT
CASRRTGRNQPQHF
>NA|TRBV6-1|NA|TRBJ2-7
TGTGCCAGCAGTGAAGCCGCGGTGGGCGAGCAGTACTTC
CASSEAAVGEQYF
>NA|TRBV7-9|NA|TRBJ1-1
TGTGCCAGCAGCCGTCGGGGTCTTGGAATTGAAGCTTTCTTT
CASSRRGLGIEAFF
>NA|TRBV4-1|few|TRBJ1-4
TGCGCCAGCAGCCAAGGAAACGGGGATAATGAAAAACTGTTTTTT
CASSQGNGDNEKLFF
>NA|TRBV7-9|NA|TRBJ1-4
TGTGCCAGCAGCCCCGGGAGGGCCCTGTTTTTT
CASSPGRALFF
>TRBD1|TRBV11-2|once|TRBJ1-2
TGTGCCAGCAGCCCTATAAGATCCGGGACAGAGCGTCGTAACTATGGCTACACCTTC
CASSPIRSGTERRNYGYTF
>TRBD1|TRBV4-2|NA|TRBJ2-3
TGTGCCAGCAACCCACAGGGGGCGCCCCAAGATACGCAGTATTTT
CASNPQGAPQDTQYF
>NA|TRBV11-2|NA|TRBJ1-2
TGTGCCAGCAGCTTAGTATTGGGGGCGATGGCGTATGGCTACACCTTC
CASSLVLGAMAYGYTF
>NA|TRBV5-1|once|TRBJ1-5
TGCGCCAGCAGCTTGGACCGCGAGAATCAGCCCCAGCATTTT
CASSLDRENQPQHF
>NA|TRBV30|NA|TRBJ1-2
TGTGCCTGGAGTACTACTACGGGACAACTAGGGTTTGGCTACACCTTC
CAWSTTTGQLGFGYTF
>NA|TRBV11-2|NA|TRBJ2-3
TGTGCCAGCAGCTTAAATACGGTTAGCACAGATACGCAGTATTTT
CASSLNTVSTDTQYF
>NA|TRBV12-2|NA|TRBJ1-1
TGTGCAAGTCGCTTAGCAGGGGCAGGGACTGAAGCTTTCTTT
CASRLAGAGTEAFF